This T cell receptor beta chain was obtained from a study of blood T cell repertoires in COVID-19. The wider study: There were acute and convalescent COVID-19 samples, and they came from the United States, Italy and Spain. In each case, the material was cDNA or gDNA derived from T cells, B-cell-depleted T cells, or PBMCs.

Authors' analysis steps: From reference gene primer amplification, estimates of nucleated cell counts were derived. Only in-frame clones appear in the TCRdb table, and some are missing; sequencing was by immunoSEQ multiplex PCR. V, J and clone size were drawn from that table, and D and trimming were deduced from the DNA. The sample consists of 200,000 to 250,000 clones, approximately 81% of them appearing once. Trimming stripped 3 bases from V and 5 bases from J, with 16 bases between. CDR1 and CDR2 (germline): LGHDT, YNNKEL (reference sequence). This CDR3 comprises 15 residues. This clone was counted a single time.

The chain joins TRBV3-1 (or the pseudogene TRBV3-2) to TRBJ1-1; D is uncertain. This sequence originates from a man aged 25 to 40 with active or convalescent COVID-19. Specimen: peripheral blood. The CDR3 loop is CASSHHPRGNTEAFF. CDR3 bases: TGTGCCAGCAGCCATCACCCCCGGGGAAATACTGAAGCTTTCTTT.